These T cell receptor beta chains were read from a single sample in a study of CD8 T cells in Susac syndrome. Via MiXCR, TCRdb re-called the immunoSEQ multiplex PCR reads, giving one row per CDR3 protein. Of some 200,000 distinct CDR3 sequences listed, under 97% are singletons. The sequencing sample was made of CD4+ T cells from PBMCs. The origin of the receptors is a human donor with Susac syndrome. The CDR3 runs from the conserved cysteine through the conserved F or W. D genes are given only for firm matches. Clone size is not always given. Where it is, it says once, few, many or a class for expanded clones.

j_call | clone_size | v_call | d_call | cdr3_aa | cdr3_nt
TRBJ2-1 | - | TRBV6-5 | - | CASSYSSPYEQFF | TGTGCCAGCAGTTACTCGAGCCCCTATGAGCAGTTCTTC
TRBJ2-7 | - | TRBV30 | TRBD2 | CAWSVWREKRYEQYF | TGTGCCTGGAGTGTATGGCGGGAGAAGAGGTACGAGCAGTACTTC
TRBJ1-6 | - | TRBV30 | - | CAWSVPLSPLHF | TGTGCCTGGAGTGTACCCCTCTCACCCCTCCACTTT
TRBJ2-7 | - | TRBV7-6 | - | CASSLRQDNEQYF | TGTGCCAGCAGCTTAAGGCAGGACAACGAGCAGTACTTC
TRBJ2-1 | - | TRBV4-1 | - | CASSHQGHNEQFF | TGCGCCAGCAGCCATCAGGGTCACAATGAGCAGTTCTTC
TRBJ2-1 | - | TRBV30 | - | CAWSVPPSANEQFF | TGTGCCTGGAGTGTACCCCCCAGCGCCAATGAGCAGTTCTTC
TRBJ2-1 | - | TRBV29-1 | - | CSVEGGRSYSINEQFF | TGCAGCGTTGAGGGGGGCCGCTCTTACAGCATTAATGAGCAGTTCTTC
TRBJ2-5 | - | TRBV20-1 | TRBD1 | CSAKKPGQQETQYF | TGCAGTGCGAAAAAACCGGGACAGCAAGAGACCCAGTACTTC
TRBJ1-5 | - | TRBV30 | - | CAWETAVGQPQHF | TGTGCCTGGGAGACAGCCGTAGGTCAGCCCCAGCATTTT
TRBJ1-2 | - | TRBV19 | TRBD1 | CASGQASYGYTF | TGTGCCAGTGGACAGGCGTCCTATGGCTACACCTTC
TRBJ2-5 | - | TRBV11-2 | - | CASSQNVGVVGETQYF | TGTGCCAGCAGCCAAAACGTGGGGGTCGTGGGGGAGACCCAGTACTTC
TRBJ2-3 | once | TRBV19 | TRBD2 | CASSWVTSGTDTQYF | TGTGCCAGTAGTTGGGTTACTAGCGGAACAGATACGCAGTATTTT
TRBJ2-1 | - | TRBV2 | - | CASSVGGSGEQFF | TGTGCCAGCAGTGTAGGGGGGTCGGGTGAGCAGTTCTTC
TRBJ1-6 | few | TRBV7-9 | - | CASSLGGNSPLHF | TGTGCCAGCAGTTTAGGGGGGAATTCACCCCTCCACTTT
TRBJ2-3 | - | TRBV10-3 | TRBD1 | CAIRAGQGTDTQYF | TGTGCCATCAGGGCGGGACAGGGAACAGATACGCAGTATTTT
TRBJ2-3 | - | TRBV7-6 | TRBD2 | CASSLGTSGGTSTDTQYF | TGTGCCAGCAGCTTAGGGACTAGCGGGGGAACTAGCACAGATACGCAGTATTTT
TRBJ2-3 | - | TRBV2 | - | CASRPPRGTTDTQYF | TGTGCCAGCAGACCTCCGAGGGGAACGACAGATACGCAGTATTTT
TRBJ1-5 | - | TRBV30 | - | CAWSSPGSSNQPQHF | TGTGCCTGGAGTTCTCCGGGAAGTAGCAATCAGCCCCAGCATTTT
TRBJ2-3 | - | TRBV10-3 | - | CAISPPSTDTQYF | TGTGCCATCAGTCCCCCTAGCACAGATACGCAGTATTTT
TRBJ2-7 | - | TRBV20-1 | - | CSARDFQRSYEQYF | TGCAGTGCTAGAGATTTCCAGCGGTCCTACGAGCAGTACTTC
TRBJ2-2 | - | TRBV9 | TRBD2 | CASSVGLAGGPGTGELFF | TGTGCCAGCAGCGTAGGACTAGCGGGGGGGCCGGGCACCGGGGAGCTGTTTTTT
TRBJ2-7 | - | TRBV30 | - | CAWSVSMDEQYF | TGTGCCTGGAGTGTTTCCATGGACGAGCAGTACTTC
TRBJ1-4 | - | TRBV12-3/TRBV12-4 | - | CASSDREKLFF | TGTGCCAGCAGTGACCGAGAAAAACTGTTTTTT
TRBJ2-1 | - | TRBV6-1 | TRBD1 | CASRAIGQGAVNEQFF | TGTGCCAGCAGGGCCATAGGACAGGGGGCCGTTAATGAGCAGTTCTTC
TRBJ1-2 | - | TRBV28 | - | CASSFRQDYGYTF | TGTGCCAGCAGTTTTCGGCAGGACTATGGCTACACCTTC
TRBJ2-7 | - | TRBV14 | - | CASSQTSVKQYF | TGTGCCAGCAGCCAAACCAGCGTAAAGCAGTACTTC
TRBJ2-4 | - | TRBV20-1 | - | CSARVAGRPSHIQYF | TGCAGTGCTAGAGTAGCCGGACGGCCTTCTCACATTCAGTACTTC
TRBJ2-5 | - | TRBV30 | TRBD1 | CAWSGDRGVRETQYF | TGTGCCTGGAGTGGAGACAGGGGGGTTCGAGAGACCCAGTACTTC
TRBJ2-1 | - | TRBV20-1 | - | CSARLGAGFGQFF | TGCAGTGCTAGATTGGGGGCAGGTTTCGGCCAGTTCTTC
TRBJ2-5 | - | TRBV20-1 | TRBD2 | CSASSLTSLQETQYF | TGCAGTGCTAGTAGCCTGACTAGCCTCCAAGAGACCCAGTACTTC
TRBJ2-7 | few | TRBV18 | - | CASSSGTYEQYF | TGTGCCAGCTCATCAGGGACCTACGAGCAGTACTTC
TRBJ2-3 | - | TRBV5-1 | TRBD2 | CASSLGLGGQALHTDTQYF | TGCGCCAGCAGCTTGGGCTTGGGAGGGCAGGCCCTCCACACAGATACGCAGTATTTT
TRBJ1-5 | - | TRBV20-1 | TRBD1 | CSARIGDRGRGQPQHF | TGCAGTGCTAGGATCGGGGACAGGGGCCGGGGGCAGCCCCAGCATTTT
TRBJ2-7 | - | TRBV7-2 | - | CASSLAPAVGYEQYF | TGTGCCAGCAGCTTAGCGCCGGCAGTGGGCTACGAGCAGTACTTC
TRBJ1-6 | - | TRBV27 | TRBD1 | CASSFRDRNSPLHF | TGTGCCAGCAGTTTCCGGGACAGGAATTCACCCCTCCACTTT
TRBJ2-5 | - | TRBV5-1 | TRBD2 | CASSRLTSGGLQETQYF | TGCGCCAGCAGCCGACTAACTAGCGGGGGCTTACAAGAGACCCAGTACTTC
TRBJ1-1 | - | TRBV9 | - | CASGPLQGNTEAFF | TGTGCCAGCGGCCCATTACAGGGGAACACTGAAGCTTTCTTT
TRBJ1-1 | - | TRBV19 | - | CASRYLGEAFF | TGTGCCAGTAGGTACCTAGGTGAAGCTTTCTTT
TRBJ2-1 | - | TRBV28 | TRBD1 | CASSRGQRTNEQFF | TGTGCCAGCAGTAGGGGACAGCGGACAAATGAGCAGTTCTTC
TRBJ2-3 | - | TRBV20-1 | - | CSGRRGGTDTQYF | TGCAGTGGGAGGCGTGGGGGCACAGATACGCAGTATTTT
TRBJ2-2 | - | TRBV2 | TRBD2 | CASMALAGHTGELFF | TGTGCCAGCATGGCACTAGCGGGGCACACCGGGGAGCTGTTTTTT
TRBJ2-2 | - | TRBV7-3 | TRBD2 | CASSTSGGLNTGELFF | TGTGCCAGCAGCACTAGCGGGGGCCTAAACACCGGGGAGCTGTTTTTT
TRBJ2-1 | - | TRBV5-1 | - | CASSSSPAAYNEQFF | TGCGCCAGCAGCTCCAGTCCAGCGGCCTACAATGAGCAGTTCTTC
TRBJ2-3 | - | TRBV4-3 | TRBD1 | CASSPYRDRRTDTQYF | TGCGCCAGCAGCCCCTACCGGGACAGAAGGACAGATACGCAGTATTTT
TRBJ2-1 | - | TRBV29-1 | TRBD2 | CSAFIGLAGDREQFF | TGCAGCGCCTTTATTGGACTAGCGGGGGATCGTGAGCAGTTCTTC
TRBJ2-5 | - | TRBV9 | TRBD2 | CASSLGLAGDFQETQYF | TGTGCCAGCAGCCTTGGACTAGCGGGGGACTTCCAAGAGACCCAGTACTTC
TRBJ2-7 | - | TRBV3-1 | - | CASSPGQVPHEQYF | TGTGCCAGCAGCCCGGGGCAGGTCCCCCACGAGCAGTACTTC
TRBJ1-1 | once | TRBV29-1 | - | CSVGDLGLALNTEAFF | TGCAGCGTTGGAGACCTCGGACTCGCTCTGAACACTGAAGCTTTCTTT
TRBJ1-2 | - | TRBV29-1 | TRBD1 | CSVGTDRGRVGYTF | TGCAGCGTCGGGACAGACAGGGGAAGGGTTGGCTACACCTTC
TRBJ1-1 | - | TRBV27 | - | CASSLKGPATEAFF | TGTGCCAGCAGTTTAAAGGGCCCGGCCACTGAAGCTTTCTTT